This T cell receptor beta chain was documented in a study of OX40 agonist ivuxolimab in advanced cancers. The wider study: At 0.01 to 10 mg/kg, ivuxolimab was administered intravenously to patients every 2 weeks. Study outcomes and limitations: With doses of 0.1 to 3.0 mg/kg, CD4+ and CD8+ blood T cells had undergone clonal expansion by week 6. In the expanded peripheral T cells, antigen specificity was never determined.

Turning to this clone: Antigen: not known.

No patient had autoimmune disease or received systemic immunosuppression. Repertoires were generated with immunoSEQ multiplex PCR, while TCRdb's copy carries only in-frame clones and drops some. The data show about 12,000 clones, 60% to 80% seen once. CDR3 length equals 11 residues. V lost 3 bases, J lost 8 bases, and 10 bases lay in between. Per germline, CDR1 DFQATT and CDR2 SNEGSKA (reference sequence). This rearrangement joins TRBV20-1 to TRBJ1-2; a possible D gene is TRBD1 (5 bases). Sequencing used CD4+ or CD8+ T cells sorted from blood, obtained in a trial of the OX40 agonist ivuxolimab. The receptor was derived from an adult with an advanced solid tumor such as melanoma, head and neck, liver or kidney cancer. CDR3 coding DNA: TGCAGTGCTAGGGGAGGGGAGGGCTACACCTTC. This gives the protein CSARGGEGYTF.